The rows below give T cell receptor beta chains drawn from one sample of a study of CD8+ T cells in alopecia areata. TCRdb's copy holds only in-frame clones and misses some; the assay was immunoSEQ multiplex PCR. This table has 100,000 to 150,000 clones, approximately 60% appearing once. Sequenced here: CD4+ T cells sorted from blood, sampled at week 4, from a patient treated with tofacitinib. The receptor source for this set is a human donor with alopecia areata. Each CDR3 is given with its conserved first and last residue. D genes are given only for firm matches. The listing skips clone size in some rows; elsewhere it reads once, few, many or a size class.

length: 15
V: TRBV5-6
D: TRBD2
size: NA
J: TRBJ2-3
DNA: TGTGCCAGCAGCTTGGCGCCTAGCGGGATGGATACGCAGTATTTT
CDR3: CASSLAPSGMDTQYF

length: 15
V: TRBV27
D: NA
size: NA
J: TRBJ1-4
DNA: TGTGCCAGCAGCCGACAGACTGCAACTAATGAAAAACTGTTTTTT
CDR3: CASSRQTATNEKLFF

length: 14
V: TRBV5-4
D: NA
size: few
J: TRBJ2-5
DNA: TGTGCCAGCAGCTTGGTGGGACGCCAAGAGACCCAGTACTTC
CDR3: CASSLVGRQETQYF

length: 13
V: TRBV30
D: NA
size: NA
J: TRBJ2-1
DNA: TGTGCCTGGACGGACGGGAGTTTTAATGAGCAGTTCTTC
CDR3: CAWTDGSFNEQFF

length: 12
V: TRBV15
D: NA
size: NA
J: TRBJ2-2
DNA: TGTGCCACCAGCACAATGCACGGGGAGCTGTTTTTT
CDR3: CATSTMHGELFF

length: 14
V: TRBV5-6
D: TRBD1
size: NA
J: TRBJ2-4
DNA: TGTGCCAGCCGGACAGGGGTTAATAGTTACATTCAGTACTTC
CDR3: CASRTGVNSYIQYF

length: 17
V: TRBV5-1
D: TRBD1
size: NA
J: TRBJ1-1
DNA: TGCGCCAGCAGCCCTAGACAGGGAGCCCCCTTGAACACTGAAGCTTTCTTT
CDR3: CASSPRQGAPLNTEAFF

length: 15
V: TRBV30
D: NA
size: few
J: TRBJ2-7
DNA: TGTGCCAGCAGTGCTCAGGGGTCGGGCTCCTACGAGCAGTACTTC
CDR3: CASSAQGSGSYEQYF

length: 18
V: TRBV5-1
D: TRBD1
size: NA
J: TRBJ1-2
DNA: TGCGCCAGCAGGTCGGACAGGGGATTTTCACCTGGATCCTATGGCTACACCTTC
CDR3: CASRSDRGFSPGSYGYTF

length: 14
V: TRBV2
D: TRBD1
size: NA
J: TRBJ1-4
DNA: TGTGCCAGCAGTAACCAGGGGGCGCGTGAAAAACTGTTTTTT
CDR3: CASSNQGAREKLFF

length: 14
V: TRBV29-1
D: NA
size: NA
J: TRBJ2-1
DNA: TGCAGCGTTGTTAACGCGGGTCTGGGCAATGAGCAGTTCTTC
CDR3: CSVVNAGLGNEQFF

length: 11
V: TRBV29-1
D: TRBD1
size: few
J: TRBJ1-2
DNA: TGCAGCGTTGTGAGGGGGCAAGGCTACACCTTC
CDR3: CSVVRGQGYTF

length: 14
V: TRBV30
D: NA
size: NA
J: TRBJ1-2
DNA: TGTGCCTGGAGTGTACACAGATACCGCTATGGCTACACCTTC
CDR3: CAWSVHRYRYGYTF

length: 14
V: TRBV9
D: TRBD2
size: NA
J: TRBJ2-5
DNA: TGTGCCAGCAGCCCCAGCGGGAGGGTAGAGACCCAGTACTTC
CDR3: CASSPSGRVETQYF

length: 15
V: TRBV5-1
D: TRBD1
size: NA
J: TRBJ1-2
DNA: TGCGCCAGCAGCTCCTCCACAGGGGACGCCTATGGCTACACCTTC
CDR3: CASSSSTGDAYGYTF

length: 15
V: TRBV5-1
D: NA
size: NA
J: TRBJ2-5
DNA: TGCGCCAGCAGCTTGGGATCTACAGGGTTGGAGACCCAGTACTTC
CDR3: CASSLGSTGLETQYF

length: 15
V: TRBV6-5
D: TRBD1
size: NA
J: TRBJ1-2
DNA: TGTGCCAGCAGTTCAGCGGGACAGGGGTCCTATGGCTACACCTTC
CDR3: CASSSAGQGSYGYTF

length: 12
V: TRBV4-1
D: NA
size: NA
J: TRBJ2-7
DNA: TGCGCCAGCAGCCAGGGTGATTTGGGGCAGTACTTC
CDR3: CASSQGDLGQYF